Below are 21 T cell receptor beta chains sequenced from a single sample in a study of graft-versus-host responses after intestinal transplantation. The antigens for these receptors are not known. Generated by immunoSEQ multiplex PCR, the TCRdb table keeps only in-frame clones and is missing some. Of tens of thousands of clones in the sample, over 75% were seen once. The sequencing here drew on unstimulated CD8+ T cells sorted from spleen or lymph node cells, taken before intestinal transplant. The receptors were gathered from a human donor who received an intestinal transplant.

The chain employs TRBV5-4 and TRBJ2-3, with 8 bases fitting TRBD2. CDR3 length: 17 residues. The germline V gene encodes CDR1 SGHNT and CDR2 YYREEE (reference sequence). V gave up 3 bases and J gave up 0 bases; unmatched junction bases: 9. The CDR3 loop is CASSWGLEGGSTDTQYF. As DNA, the CDR3 is TGTGCCAGCAGCTGGGGACTAGAGGGAGGAAGCACAGATACGCAGTATTTT.

This chain links TRBV19 with TRBJ2-1, with D possibly TRBD1 on 6 matching bases. V lost 10 bases to trimming and J lost 7 bases, with 23 bases between them. CDR1 is LNHDA and CDR2 is SQIVND in the germline V gene (reference sequence). This CDR3 has 15 residues. CDR3 region: CATTRGVTVRNEQFF. The CDR3 region has the DNA TGTGCCACCACCAGGGGTGTGACAGTGAGGAATGAGCAGTTCTTC.

The J gene is TRBJ2-7, the V gene TRBV4-2; 8 positions agree with TRBD2. Germline CDR1 LGHNA, CDR2 YNFKEQ. The CDR3 contains 16 residues. V gave up 4 bases and J gave up 4 bases; unmatched junction bases: 12. CDR3 loop: CASSLRGSGTIYEQYF. CDR3 sequence (DNA): TGTGCCAGCAGCCTCCGCGGTAGCGGGACTATTTACGAGCAGTACTTC.

This chain connects TRBV7-9 to TRBJ2-7, with 9 nucleotides matching TRBD1. Germline CDR1 and CDR2: SEHNR and FQNEAQ (reference sequence). This CDR3 has 13 amino acids. V lost 11 bases and J lost 3; bases outside the gene matches: 8. CDR3 sequence: CAAEGTGNYEQYF. Written as DNA, the CDR3 is TGTGCCGCCGAGGGGACAGGGAACTACGAGCAGTACTTC.

This rearrangement joins TRBV2 to TRBJ2-7, with TRBD1 as a possible D gene (7 bases). Deletions cut 11 bases from V and 3 bases from J, with 17 bases between. The CDR3 contains 13 residues. CDR1 SNHLY and CDR2 FYNNEI come from the germline V gene. The CDR3 loop is CAARGADFYEQYF. In DNA form, the CDR3 reads TGTGCCGCCAGGGGGGCGGATTTCTACGAGCAGTACTTC.

The CDR3 DNA reads as TGCGCCAGCAGCCTAGTAGGGGACAGGGTCGTCACAGATACGCAGTATTTT. This codes for CASSLVGDRVVTDTQYF. The chain recombines TRBV5-1 with TRBJ2-3, with TRBD1 matching over 9 bases. The length of the CDR3 is 17 residues. The J segment lost 2 bases and the V segment lost 4 bases, leaving 11 bases of the junction unmatched. Per the germline V gene, CDR1 is SGHRS and CDR2 is YFSETQ.

The chain carries TRBV19 and TRBJ1-1; 7 bases map to TRBD1. Germline V lookup: CDR1 LNHDA, CDR2 SQIVND (reference sequence). The CDR3 contains 13 residues. Trimming at V came to 9 bases and at J to 4 bases, leaving 8 bases not matched to a gene. The CDR3 DNA sequence: TGTGCCAGCACTAGGGGACAGCTCACTGAAGCTTTCTTT. It is translated as CASTRGQLTEAFF.

This clone was observed once. The J gene is TRBJ1-6, the V gene TRBV4-1; no clear D. The CDR3 consists of 12 residues. Germline V CDR1 and CDR2: MGHRA, YSYEKL. Trimming took off 5 bases at V and 8 bases at J, with 7 bases between the two ends. The CDR3 DNA reads as TGCGCCAGCAGCTTAAGCTATTCACCCCTCCACTTT. As protein: CASSLSYSPLHF.

The DNA for the CDR3 is TGTGCCAGCAGCCAAGCTTCCCCGGGACTCTCTGGAAACACCATATATTTT. Translating it yields CASSQASPGLSGNTIYF. The chain employs TRBV14 and TRBJ1-3; the D gene is possibly TRBD1 (5 bases). The CDR3 is 17 amino acids. The V end lost 1 base, the J end lost 0 bases, and 13 bases lay between the germline ends. CDR1 is SGHDN and CDR2 is FVKESK in the germline V gene.

V is TRBV7-2 and J is TRBJ2-5; perhaps TRBD1 as D (5 bases). From germline, CDR1 is SGHTA and CDR2 FQGNSA. V gave up 1 base and J gave up 4 bases, with 7 bases separating them. This CDR3 region has 13 residues. The chain's CDR3 is CASSLVGVETQYF. CDR3 in DNA: TGTGCCAGCAGCTTAGTAGGGGTAGAGACCCAGTACTTC.

V is TRBV2 and J is TRBJ1-2, with 10 bases matching TRBD1. This CDR3 spans 13 amino acids. The J segment lost 11 bases and the V segment lost 5 bases, leaving 8 bases of the junction unmatched. The germline V gene encodes CDR1 SNHLY and CDR2 FYNNEI. CDR3 region: CASSYRDRGWYTF. CDR3 sequence (DNA): TGTGCCAGCAGTTACCGGGACAGGGGCTGGTACACCTTC. The full variable domain, with the rest looked up from reference TRBV2 and TRBJ1-2, is EPEVTQTPSHQVTQMGQEVILRCVPISNHLYFYWYRQILGQKVEFLVSFYNNEISEKSEIFDDQFSVERPDGSNFTLKIRSTKLEDSAMYFCASSYRDRGWYTFGSGTRLTVV.

This chain joins TRBV2 and TRBJ1-4; perhaps TRBD1 as D (6 bases). CDR1 SNHLY and CDR2 FYNNEI come from the germline V gene. CDR3 length equals 14 residues. V shed 5 bases and J shed 3 bases, with 10 bases lying between them. The CDR3 sequence is CASSKQGPNEKLFF. In nucleotides, the CDR3 is TGTGCCAGCAGTAAACAGGGTCCTAATGAAAAACTGTTTTTT.

The gene calls are TRBV12-5 and TRBJ1-1; D is ambiguous. Germline-derived CDR1 and CDR2 are LGHNT and FRNRAP. This CDR3 comprises 11 residues. Trimming stripped 4 bases from V and 3 bases from J, with 3 bases between. CDR3 DNA sequence: TGTGCTAGTGGTTACTACACTGAAGCTTTCTTT. This sequence encodes CASGYYTEAFF. The full variable domain, completed using reference TRBV12-5 and TRBJ1-1, is DARVTQTPRHKVTEMGQEVTMRCQPILGHNTVFWYRQTMMQGLELLAYFRNRAPLDDSGMPKDRFSAEMPDATLATLKIQPSEPRDSAVYFCASGYYTEAFFGQGTRLTVV.

The chain combines TRBV13 with TRBJ2-1; possibly TRBD1 for D (5 bases). The V gene's germline CDR1 is PRHDT and CDR2 FYEKMQ (reference sequence). This CDR3 has 14 amino acids. V lost 1 base and J 10 bases, leaving 14 bases between the germline ends. The CDR3 DNA reads TGTGCCAGCAGCTTAGCCAGGGTGTTGCGGGAGCAGTTCTTC. This translates into CASSLARVLREQFF.

In this sample, this clone turned up once. This sequence joins TRBV7-9 and TRBJ1-1, with D possibly matching TRBD1 (5 bases). Germline CDR1 and CDR2: SEHNR and FQNEAQ (reference sequence). Between the trimmed V and J ends, which lost 1 base and 8 bases, there was a span of 11 bases. CDR3 length: 13 amino acids. CDR3 amino acids: CASSLGPRQEAFF. The CDR3 nucleotides read TGTGCCAGCAGCTTAGGGCCTCGACAGGAAGCTTTCTTT.

The chain employs TRBV28 and TRBJ2-3; 9 bases are a match to TRBD2. CDR1 and CDR2 from the germline V gene are MDHEN and SYDVKM. The CDR3 sequence is 15 residues long. V was pared by 7 bases and J by 3 bases, with 8 bases of the junction left unmatched. The CDR3 loop reads CASNLSGSGTDTQYF. The CDR3 nucleotides are TGTGCCAGCAATCTTAGCGGGAGCGGGACAGATACGCAGTATTTT.

This chain uses TRBV10-1 with TRBJ2-1; 7 bases match TRBD2. The V segment lost 0 bases and the J segment 3 bases; nucleotides outside the gene matches: 2. Germline CDR1 reads WNHNN; CDR2 reads SYGVQD (reference sequence). This CDR3 is 15 amino acids long. CDR3 in amino acids: CASSESGGSYNEQFF. CDR3 nucleotide sequence: TGCGCCAGCAGTGAGTCAGGCGGGAGCTACAATGAGCAGTTCTTC.

The chain uses TRBV28 and TRBJ2-5, with 12 bases aligning to TRBD2. After removal of 5 bases from V and 5 bases from J, the junction contained 6 bases not matched to a gene. The V gene's germline CDR1 is MDHEN and CDR2 SYDVKM. This CDR3 is built from 15 residues. CDR3 nucleotide sequence: TGTGCCAGCAGTGGTTGGACTAGCGGGACGGAGACCCAGTACTTC. Residues: CASSGWTSGTETQYF.

This clone was counted only a few times. The CDR3 nucleotides are TGTGCCACCCACTCGCGGGAGGACGCCTACGAGCAGTACTTC. Protein: CATHSREDAYEQYF. The chain couples TRBV6-1 to TRBJ2-7, with TRBD2 matching 8 bases. The CDR3 spans 14 residues. The V segment lost 10 bases and the J segment 2 bases; nucleotides outside the gene matches: 10. Germline assignment: CDR1 MNHNS and CDR2 SASEGT.

The chain couples TRBV30 to TRBJ2-1; D gene ambiguous. This CDR3 contains 13 residues. Germline V CDR1 and CDR2: GTSNPN, SVGIG (reference sequence). Trimming removed 1 base at V and 6 bases at J, with 10 bases between. In nucleotides, the CDR3 is TGTGCCTGGAGTGGTGGTACGGGCAATGAGCAGTTCTTC. The encoded protein is CAWSGGTGNEQFF.

This clone showed up just once. J is TRBJ2-1 and V is TRBV14; 11 bases match TRBD1. Germline assignment: CDR1 SGHDN and CDR2 FVKESK. The CDR3 totals 15 residues. V lost 4 bases to trimming and J lost 7 bases; unmatched junction nucleotides: 6. The CDR3 region has the DNA TGTGCCAGCAGCCTCTCCGGGACAGGGGGAAATGAGCAGTTCTTC. Translated, it gives CASSLSGTGGNEQFF. Looking up the rest from reference TRBV14 and TRBJ2-1 gives the full variable domain: EAGVTQFPSHSVIEKGQTVTLRCDPISGHDNLYWYRRVMGKEIKFLLHFVKESKQDESGMPNNRFLAERTGGTYSTLKVQPAELEDSGVYFCASSLSGTGGNEQFFGPGTRLTVL.